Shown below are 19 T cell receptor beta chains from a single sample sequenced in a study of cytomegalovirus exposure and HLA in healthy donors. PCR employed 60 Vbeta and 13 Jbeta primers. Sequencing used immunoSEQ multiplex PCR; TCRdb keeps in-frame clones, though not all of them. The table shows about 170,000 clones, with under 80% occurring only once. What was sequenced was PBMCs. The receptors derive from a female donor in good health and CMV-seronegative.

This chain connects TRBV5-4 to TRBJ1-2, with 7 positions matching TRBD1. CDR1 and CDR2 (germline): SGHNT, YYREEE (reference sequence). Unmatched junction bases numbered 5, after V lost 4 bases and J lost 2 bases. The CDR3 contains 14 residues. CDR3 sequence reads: CASSKGQENYGYTF. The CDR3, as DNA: TGTGCCAGCAGCAAAGGACAGGAAAACTATGGCTACACCTTC.

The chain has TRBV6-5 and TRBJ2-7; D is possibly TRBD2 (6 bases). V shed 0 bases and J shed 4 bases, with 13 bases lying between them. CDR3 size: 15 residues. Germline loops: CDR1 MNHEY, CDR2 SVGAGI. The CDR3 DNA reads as TGTGCCAGCAGTTACTCGGGTCCTGGGAGGTACGAGCAGTACTTC. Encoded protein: CASSYSGPGRYEQYF.

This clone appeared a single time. The CDR3 loop is CASILDSPPGEQYF. The CDR3, as DNA: TGTGCCAGCATCCTGGACAGCCCGCCGGGCGAGCAGTACTTC. This sequence joins TRBV28 and TRBJ2-7, with a tentative D call TRBD1 (6 bases). CDR3 length: 14 amino acids. Deletions cut 7 bases from V and 6 bases from J, with 19 bases between. The germline CDR1 and CDR2 sequences are MDHEN and SYDVKM.

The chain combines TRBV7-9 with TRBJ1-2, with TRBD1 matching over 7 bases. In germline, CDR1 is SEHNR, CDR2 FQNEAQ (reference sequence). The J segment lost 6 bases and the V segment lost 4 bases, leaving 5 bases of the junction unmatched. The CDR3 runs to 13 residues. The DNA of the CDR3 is TGTGCCAGCAGCTCACAGGGGAAAGATGGCTACACCTTC. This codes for CASSSQGKDGYTF.

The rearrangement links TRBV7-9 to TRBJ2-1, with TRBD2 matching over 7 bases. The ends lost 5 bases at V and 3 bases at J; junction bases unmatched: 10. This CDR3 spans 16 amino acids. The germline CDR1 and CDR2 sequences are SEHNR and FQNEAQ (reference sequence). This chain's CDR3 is CASSRDYPAHYNEQFF. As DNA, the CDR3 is TGTGCCAGCAGCAGGGACTACCCGGCCCACTACAATGAGCAGTTCTTC. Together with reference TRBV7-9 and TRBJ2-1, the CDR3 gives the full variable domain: DTGVSQNPRHKITKRGQNVTFRCDPISEHNRLYWYRQTLGQGPEFLTYFQNEAQLEKSRLLSDRFSAERPKGSFSTLEIQRTEQGDSAMYLCASSRDYPAHYNEQFFGPGTRLTVL.

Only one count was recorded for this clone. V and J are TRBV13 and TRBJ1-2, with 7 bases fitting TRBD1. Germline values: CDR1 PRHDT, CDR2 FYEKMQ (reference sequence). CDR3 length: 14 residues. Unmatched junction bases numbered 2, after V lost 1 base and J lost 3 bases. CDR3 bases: TGTGCCAGCAGCTTAGACAGGGGTGACTATGGCTACACCTTC. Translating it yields CASSLDRGDYGYTF.

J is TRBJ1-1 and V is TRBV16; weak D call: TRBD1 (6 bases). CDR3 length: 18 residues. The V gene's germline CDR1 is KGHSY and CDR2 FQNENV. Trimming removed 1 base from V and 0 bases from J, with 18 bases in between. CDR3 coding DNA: TGTGCCAGCAGCCAATGGGATCAGGGGTGGACCATGAACACTGAAGCTTTCTTT. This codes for CASSQWDQGWTMNTEAFF.

CDR3 DNA sequence: TGTGCCAGCAGTTCCACCGGACAGCTGTCGGGCGAGCAGTACTTC. Translating it yields CASSSTGQLSGEQYF. The chain links TRBV27 to TRBJ2-7; maybe TRBD1 (6 bases). This CDR3 has 15 amino acids. Trimming removed 4 bases from V and 6 bases from J, with 19 bases in between. CDR1 and CDR2 from the germline V gene are MNHEY and SMNVEV (reference sequence).

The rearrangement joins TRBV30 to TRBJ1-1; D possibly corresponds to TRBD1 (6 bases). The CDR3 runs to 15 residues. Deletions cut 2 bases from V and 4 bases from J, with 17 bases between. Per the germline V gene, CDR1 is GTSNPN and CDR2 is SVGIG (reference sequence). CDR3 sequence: CAWSPYTGITTEAFF. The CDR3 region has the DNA TGTGCCTGGAGTCCCTACACAGGGATAACCACTGAAGCTTTCTTT. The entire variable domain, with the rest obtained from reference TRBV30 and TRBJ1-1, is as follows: SQTIHQWPATLVQPVGSPLSLECTVEGTSNPNLYWYRQAAGRGLQLLFYSVGIGQISSEVPQNLSASRPQDRQFILSSKKLLLSDSGFYLCAWSPYTGITTEAFFGQGTRLTVV.

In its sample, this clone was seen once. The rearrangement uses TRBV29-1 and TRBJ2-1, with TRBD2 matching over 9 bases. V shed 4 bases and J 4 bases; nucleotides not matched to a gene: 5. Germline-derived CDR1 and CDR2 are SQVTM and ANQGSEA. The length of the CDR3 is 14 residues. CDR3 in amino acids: CSVVETSGYNEQFF. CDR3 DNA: TGCAGCGTTGTAGAGACTAGCGGATACAATGAGCAGTTCTTC.

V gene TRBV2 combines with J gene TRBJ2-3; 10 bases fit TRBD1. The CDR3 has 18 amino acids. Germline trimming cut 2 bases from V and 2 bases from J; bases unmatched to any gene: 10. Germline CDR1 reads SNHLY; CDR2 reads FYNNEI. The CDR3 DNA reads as TGTGCCAGCAGTGAATGGTGGGGACAGGGGTCCTACACAGATACGCAGTATTTT. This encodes CASSEWWGQGSYTDTQYF.

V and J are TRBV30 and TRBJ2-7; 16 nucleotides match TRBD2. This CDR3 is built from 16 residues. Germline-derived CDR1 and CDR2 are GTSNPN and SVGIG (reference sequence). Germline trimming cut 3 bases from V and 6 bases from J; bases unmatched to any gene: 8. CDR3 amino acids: CAWSPGTSGRAGEQYF. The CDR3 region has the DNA TGTGCCTGGAGCCCAGGGACTAGCGGGAGGGCGGGCGAGCAGTACTTC.

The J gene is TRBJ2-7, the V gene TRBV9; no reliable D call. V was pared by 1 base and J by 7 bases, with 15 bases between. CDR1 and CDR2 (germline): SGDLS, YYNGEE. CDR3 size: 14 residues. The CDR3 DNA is TGTGCCAGCAGCGTACTTTCAGGCGTTGGGGAGCAGTACTTC. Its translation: CASSVLSGVGEQYF.

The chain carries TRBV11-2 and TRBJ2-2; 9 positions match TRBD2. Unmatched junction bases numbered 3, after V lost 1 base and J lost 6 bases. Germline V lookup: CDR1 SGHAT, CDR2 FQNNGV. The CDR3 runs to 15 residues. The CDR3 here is CASSLGGLAAGELFF. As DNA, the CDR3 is TGTGCCAGCAGCTTAGGGGGACTAGCTGCCGGGGAGCTGTTTTTT.

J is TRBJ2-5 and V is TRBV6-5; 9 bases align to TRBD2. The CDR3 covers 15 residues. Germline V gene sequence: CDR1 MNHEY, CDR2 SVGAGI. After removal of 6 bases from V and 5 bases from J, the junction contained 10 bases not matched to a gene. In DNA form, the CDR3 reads TGTGCCAGCAGGGCGGGACTAGCCGGCTCGGAGACCCAGTACTTC. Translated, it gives CASRAGLAGSETQYF.

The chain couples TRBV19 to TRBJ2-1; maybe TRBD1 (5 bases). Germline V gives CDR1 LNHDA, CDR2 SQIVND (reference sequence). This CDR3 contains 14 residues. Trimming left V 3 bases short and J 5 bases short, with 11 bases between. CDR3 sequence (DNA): TGTGCCAGTAGTATTTGGGGCGAGGACAATGAGCAGTTCTTC. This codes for CASSIWGEDNEQFF. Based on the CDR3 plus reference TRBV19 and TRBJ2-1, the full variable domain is DGGITQSPKYLFRKEGQNVTLSCEQNLNHDAMYWYRQDPGQGLRLIYYSQIVNDFQKGDIAEGYSVSREKKESFPLTVTSAQKNPTAFYLCASSIWGEDNEQFFGPGTRLTVL.

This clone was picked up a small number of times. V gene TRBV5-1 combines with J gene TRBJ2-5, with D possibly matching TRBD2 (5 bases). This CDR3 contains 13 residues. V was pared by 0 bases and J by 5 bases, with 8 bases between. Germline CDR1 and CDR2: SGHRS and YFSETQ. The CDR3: CASSLALGETQYF. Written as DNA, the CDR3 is TGCGCCAGCAGCTTGGCACTAGGGGAGACCCAGTACTTC.

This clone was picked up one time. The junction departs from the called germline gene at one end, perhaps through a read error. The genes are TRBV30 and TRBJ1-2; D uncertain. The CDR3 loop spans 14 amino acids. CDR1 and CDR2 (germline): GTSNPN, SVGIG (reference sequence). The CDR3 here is CAWSVNPSGGRALF. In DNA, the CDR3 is TGTGCCTGGAGTGTGAACCCTTCAGGAGGTCGAGCCCTCTTC.

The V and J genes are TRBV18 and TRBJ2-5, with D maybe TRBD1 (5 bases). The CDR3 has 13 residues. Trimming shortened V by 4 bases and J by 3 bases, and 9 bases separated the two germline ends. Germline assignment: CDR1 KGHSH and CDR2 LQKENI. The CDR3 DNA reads TGTGCCAGCTCACTCGGACAAAAAGAGACCCAGTACTTC. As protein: CASSLGQKETQYF.